What follows are 8 T cell receptor beta chains derived from one specimen sequenced in a study of cytomegalovirus exposure and HLA in healthy donors (TCRdb year 2017). To prepare the library, the immunoSEQ multiplex PCR assay was applied. TCRdb provides this immuneACCESS table in a form limited to in-frame rearrangements. Some clones are lacking; in checked studies, under half of them reflect an unresolved V gene, and why the rest are absent is not known. The sample profile shows 82,000 or so clones; about 95% of them were found once. The ten largest clones represent approximately 0.69% of the sample. Sequenced: PBMCs. The receptors were gathered from a woman aged 18 to 35 in good health and CMV-seronegative.

The CDR3 DNA follows: TGCGCCAGCAGCCCAGCAGGGGGAACTAATGAAAAACTGTTTTTT. It codes for CASSPAGGTNEKLFF. The rearrangement joins TRBV4-3 to TRBJ1-4; 7 bases map to TRBD1. The CDR3 consists of 15 residues. Germline lookup yields CDR1 LGHNA and CDR2 YSLEER. V lost 4 bases, J lost 1 base, and 3 bases stayed unmatched.

The chain links TRBV10-3 to TRBJ1-5; a weak D match, TRBD1 (5 bases). CDR1 and CDR2 (germline): ENHRY, SYGVKD. CDR3 length: 14 amino acids. V dropped 3 bases and J dropped 4 bases, with 10 bases sitting between them. The CDR3 is CAISDRAPNQPQHF. Here the CDR3 DNA reads TGTGCCATCAGTGACAGGGCCCCTAATCAGCCCCAGCATTTT.

The J gene is TRBJ2-1, the V gene TRBV6-5; 7 bases agree with TRBD1. CDR3 length equals 13 residues. With 2 bases clipped from V and 6 bases from J, the junction kept 1 base outside the gene matches. Germline loops: CDR1 MNHEY, CDR2 SVGAGI. CDR3 sequence: CASSYGQVNEQFF. The CDR3 DNA sequence: TGTGCCAGCAGTTACGGACAGGTCAATGAGCAGTTCTTC.

The chain has TRBV6-5 and TRBJ2-7; possibly TRBD1 for D (7 bases). Germline-derived CDR1 and CDR2 are MNHEY and SVGAGI. The CDR3 is made up of 14 amino acids. V dropped 5 bases and J dropped 2 bases, with 13 bases sitting between them. As DNA, the CDR3 is TGTGCCAGCAGTCCGACAGGGAGGACCTACGAGCAGTACTTC. It is translated as CASSPTGRTYEQYF.

The chain is built from TRBV6-6 and TRBJ2-3; D might be TRBD2 (6 bases). There are 12 residues in the CDR3. Per the germline V gene, CDR1 is MNHNY and CDR2 is SVGAGI (reference sequence). Trimming pared 4 bases from V and 8 bases from J, leaving 10 bases between. The CDR3 coding sequence is TGTGCCAGCAGTTTGGGACTCTCTACGCAGTATTTT. This codes for CASSLGLSTQYF.

V gene TRBV11-2 combines with J gene TRBJ1-1, with D tentatively TRBD1 (5 bases). Trimming removed 5 bases from V and 4 bases from J, with 11 bases in between. This CDR3 contains 13 residues. Germline loops: CDR1 SGHAT, CDR2 FQNNGV. The CDR3 sequence is CASSQLGGTEAFF. CDR3 nucleotides: TGTGCCAGCAGCCAGTTGGGGGGCACTGAAGCTTTCTTT.

The J gene is TRBJ2-5, the V gene TRBV11-2, with a weak D call TRBD2 (5 bases). Germline lookup yields CDR1 SGHAT and CDR2 FQNNGV. This CDR3 comprises 14 residues. Deletions cut 2 bases from V and 2 bases from J, with 9 bases between. CDR3 coding DNA: TGTGCCAGCAGCTTAACGGGGATTCAAGAGACCCAGTACTTC. This sequence encodes CASSLTGIQETQYF.

The chain is built from TRBV5-4 and TRBJ2-3; 7 nucleotides align to TRBD2. From germline, CDR1 is SGHNT and CDR2 YYREEE (reference sequence). The J segment lost 4 bases and the V segment lost 0 bases, leaving 5 bases of the junction unmatched. CDR3 length equals 15 residues. For the CDR3, the DNA is TGTGCCAGCAGCTTGGTGGAGGGAGGGGCAGATACGCAGTATTTT. Protein sequence: CASSLVEGGADTQYF.